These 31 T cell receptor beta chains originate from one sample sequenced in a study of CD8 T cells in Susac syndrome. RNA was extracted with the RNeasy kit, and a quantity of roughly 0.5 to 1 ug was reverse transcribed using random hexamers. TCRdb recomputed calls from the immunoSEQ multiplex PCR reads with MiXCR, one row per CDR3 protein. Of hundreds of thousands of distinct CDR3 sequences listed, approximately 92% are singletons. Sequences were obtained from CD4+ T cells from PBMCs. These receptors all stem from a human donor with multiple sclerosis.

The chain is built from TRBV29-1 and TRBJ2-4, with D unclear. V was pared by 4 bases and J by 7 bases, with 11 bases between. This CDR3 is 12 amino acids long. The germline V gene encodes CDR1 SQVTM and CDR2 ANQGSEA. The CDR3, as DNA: TGCAGCGTTGTCCTGGGTGAGAACATTCAGTACTTC. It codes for CSVVLGENIQYF.

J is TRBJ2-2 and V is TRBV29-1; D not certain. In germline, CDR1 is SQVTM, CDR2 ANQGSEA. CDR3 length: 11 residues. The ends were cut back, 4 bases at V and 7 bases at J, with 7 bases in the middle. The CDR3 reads CSVVGFGELFF. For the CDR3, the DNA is TGCAGCGTTGTAGGGTTCGGGGAGCTGTTTTTT.

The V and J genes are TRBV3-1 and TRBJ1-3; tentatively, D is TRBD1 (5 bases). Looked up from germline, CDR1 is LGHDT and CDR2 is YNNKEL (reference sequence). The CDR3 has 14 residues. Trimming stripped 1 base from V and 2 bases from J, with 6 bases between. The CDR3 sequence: CASSQVGAGNTIYF. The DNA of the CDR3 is TGTGCCAGCAGCCAAGTAGGGGCTGGAAACACCATATATTTT.

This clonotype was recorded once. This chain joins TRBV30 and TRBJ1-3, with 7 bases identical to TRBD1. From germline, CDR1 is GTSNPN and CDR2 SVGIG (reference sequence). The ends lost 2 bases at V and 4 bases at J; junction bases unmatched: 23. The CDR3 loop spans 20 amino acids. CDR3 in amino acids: CAWSQHRGFSLLSAGNTIYF. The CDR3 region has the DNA TGTGCCTGGAGTCAACACAGGGGATTTTCGCTATTATCTGCAGGAAACACCATATATTTT. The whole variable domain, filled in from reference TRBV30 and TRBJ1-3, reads SQTIHQWPATLVQPVGSPLSLECTVEGTSNPNLYWYRQAAGRGLQLLFYSVGIGQISSEVPQNLSASRPQDRQFILSSKKLLLSDSGFYLCAWSQHRGFSLLSAGNTIYFGEGSWLTVV.

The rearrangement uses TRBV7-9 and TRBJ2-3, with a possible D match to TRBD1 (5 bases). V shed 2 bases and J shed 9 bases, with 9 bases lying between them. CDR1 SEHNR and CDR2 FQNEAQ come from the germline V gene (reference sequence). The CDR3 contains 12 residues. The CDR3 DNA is TGTGCCAGCAGCTTACTTGGACACACGCAGTATTTT. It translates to CASSLLGHTQYF.

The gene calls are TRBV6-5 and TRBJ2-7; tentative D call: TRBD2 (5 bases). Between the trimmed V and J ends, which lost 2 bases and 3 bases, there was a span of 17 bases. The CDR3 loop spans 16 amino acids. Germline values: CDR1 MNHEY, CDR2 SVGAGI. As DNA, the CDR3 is TGTGCCAGCAGTTACAGGGAGCTTTTCTTGGACTACGAGCAGTACGTC. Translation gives CASSYRELFLDYEQYV.

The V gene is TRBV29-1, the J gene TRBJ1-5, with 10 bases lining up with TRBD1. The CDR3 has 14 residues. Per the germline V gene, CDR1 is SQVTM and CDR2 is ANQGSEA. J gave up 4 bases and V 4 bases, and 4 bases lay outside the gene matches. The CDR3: CSVVTGGFNQPQHF. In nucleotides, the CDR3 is TGCAGCGTTGTGACAGGGGGCTTTAATCAGCCCCAGCATTTT.

The CDR3 here is CASSPPTGTYEQYV. CDR3 bases: TGTGCCAGCAGCCCACCCACAGGTACCTACGAGCAGTACGTC. V is TRBV6-2 or TRBV6-3 and J is TRBJ2-7; TRBD1 might be the D (5 bases). Trimming removed 6 bases from V and 2 bases from J, with 14 bases in between. Germline V gives CDR1 MNHEY, CDR2 SVGEGT. This CDR3 has 14 residues.

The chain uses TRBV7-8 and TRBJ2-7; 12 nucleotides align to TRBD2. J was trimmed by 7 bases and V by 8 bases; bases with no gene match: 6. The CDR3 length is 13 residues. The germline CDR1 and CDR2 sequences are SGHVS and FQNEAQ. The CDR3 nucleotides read TGTGCCAGCTCCACCGGGACTAGCGGGGAGCAGTACTTC. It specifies CASSTGTSGEQYF.

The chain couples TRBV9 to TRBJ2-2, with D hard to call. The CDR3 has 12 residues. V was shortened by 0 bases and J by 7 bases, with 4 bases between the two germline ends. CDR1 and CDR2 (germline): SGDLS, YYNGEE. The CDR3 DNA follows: TGTGCCAGCAGCGTAGCTGTCGGGGAGCTGTTTTTT. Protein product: CASSVAVGELFF.

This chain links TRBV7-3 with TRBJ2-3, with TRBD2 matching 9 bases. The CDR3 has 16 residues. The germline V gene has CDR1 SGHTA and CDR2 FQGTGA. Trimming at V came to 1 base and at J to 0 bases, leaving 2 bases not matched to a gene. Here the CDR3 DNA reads TGTGCCAGCAGCTTAATGGGACTAGCTAGCACAGATACGCAGTATTTT. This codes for CASSLMGLASTDTQYF.

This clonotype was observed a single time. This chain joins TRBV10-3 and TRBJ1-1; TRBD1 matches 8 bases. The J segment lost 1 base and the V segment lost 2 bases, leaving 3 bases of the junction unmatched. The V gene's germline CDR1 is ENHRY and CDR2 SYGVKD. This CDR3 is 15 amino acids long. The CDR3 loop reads CAISESDRGNTEAFF. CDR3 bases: TGTGCCATCAGTGAGAGCGACAGGGGGAACACTGAAGCTTTCTTT.

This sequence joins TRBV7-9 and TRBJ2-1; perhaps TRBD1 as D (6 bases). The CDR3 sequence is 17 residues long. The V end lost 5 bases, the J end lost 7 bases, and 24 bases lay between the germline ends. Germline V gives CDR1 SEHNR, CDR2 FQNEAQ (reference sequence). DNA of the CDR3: TGTGCCAGCAGCCCGCGCTTATTAGGGGGATCTTGGAATGAGCAGTTCTTC. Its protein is CASSPRLLGGSWNEQFF.

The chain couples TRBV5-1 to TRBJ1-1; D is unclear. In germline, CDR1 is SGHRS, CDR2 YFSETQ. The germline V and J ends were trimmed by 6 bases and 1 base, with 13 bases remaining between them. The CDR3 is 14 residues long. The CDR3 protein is CASTTDGKNTEAFF. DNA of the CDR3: TGCGCCAGCACCACGGACGGGAAGAACACTGAAGCTTTCTTT.

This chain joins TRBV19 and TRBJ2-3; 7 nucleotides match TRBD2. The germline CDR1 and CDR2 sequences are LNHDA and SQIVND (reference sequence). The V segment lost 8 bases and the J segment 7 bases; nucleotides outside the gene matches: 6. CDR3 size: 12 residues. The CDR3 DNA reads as TGTGCCAGTGGCGGGAGCACGAATACGCAGTATTTT. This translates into CASGGSTNTQYF.

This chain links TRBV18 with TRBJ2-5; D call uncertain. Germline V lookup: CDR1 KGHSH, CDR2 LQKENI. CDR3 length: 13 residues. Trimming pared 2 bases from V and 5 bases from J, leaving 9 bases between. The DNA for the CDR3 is TGTGCCAGCTCACCAACGGTCGTCGAGACCCAGTACTTC. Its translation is CASSPTVVETQYF.

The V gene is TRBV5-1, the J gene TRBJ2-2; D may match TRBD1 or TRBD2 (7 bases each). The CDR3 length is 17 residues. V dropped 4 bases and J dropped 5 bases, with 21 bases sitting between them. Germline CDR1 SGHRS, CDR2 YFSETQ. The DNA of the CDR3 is TGCGCCAGCAGCCCCCTAGGGAGGGGGCGACGTACCGGGGAGCTGTTTTTT. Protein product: CASSPLGRGRRTGELFF.

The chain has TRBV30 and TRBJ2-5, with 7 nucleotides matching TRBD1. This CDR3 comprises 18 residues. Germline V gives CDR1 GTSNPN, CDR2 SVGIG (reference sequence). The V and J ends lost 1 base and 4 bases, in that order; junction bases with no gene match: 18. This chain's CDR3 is CAWSDLGPGTASRETQYF. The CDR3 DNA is TGTGCCTGGAGTGACCTAGGCCCTGGGACAGCGAGCAGAGAGACCCAGTACTTC.

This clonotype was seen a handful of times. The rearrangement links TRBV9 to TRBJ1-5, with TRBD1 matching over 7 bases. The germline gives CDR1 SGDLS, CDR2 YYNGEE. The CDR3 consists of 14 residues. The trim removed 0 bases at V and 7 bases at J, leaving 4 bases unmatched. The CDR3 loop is CASSVGQGGQPQHF. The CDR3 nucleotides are TGTGCCAGCAGCGTAGGGCAGGGGGGCCAGCCCCAGCATTTT.

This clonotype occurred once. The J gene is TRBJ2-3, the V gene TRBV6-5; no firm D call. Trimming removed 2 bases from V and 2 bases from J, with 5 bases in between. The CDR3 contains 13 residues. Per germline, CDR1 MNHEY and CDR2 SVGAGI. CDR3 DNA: TGTGCCAGCAGTTACCCGTCCACAGATACGCAGTATTTT. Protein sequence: CASSYPSTDTQYF.

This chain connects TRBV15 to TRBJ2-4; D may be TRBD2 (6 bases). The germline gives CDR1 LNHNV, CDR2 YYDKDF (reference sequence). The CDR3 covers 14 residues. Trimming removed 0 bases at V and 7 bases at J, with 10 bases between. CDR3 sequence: CATSRDLEGNIQYF. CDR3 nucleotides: TGTGCCACCAGCAGAGATCTGGAGGGGAACATTCAGTACTTC. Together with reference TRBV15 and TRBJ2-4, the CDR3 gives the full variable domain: DAMVIQNPRYQVTQFGKPVTLSCSQTLNHNVMYWYQQKSSQAPKLLFHYYDKDFNNEADTPDNFQSRRPNTSFCFLDIRSPGLGDTAMYLCATSRDLEGNIQYFGAGTRLSVL.

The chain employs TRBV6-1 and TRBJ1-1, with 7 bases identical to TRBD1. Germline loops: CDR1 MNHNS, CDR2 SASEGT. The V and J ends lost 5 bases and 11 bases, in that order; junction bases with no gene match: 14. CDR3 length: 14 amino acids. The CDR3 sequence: CASSNKGQLMRAFF. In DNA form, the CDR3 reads TGTGCCAGCAGTAACAAGGGACAGCTCATGAGGGCTTTCTTT.

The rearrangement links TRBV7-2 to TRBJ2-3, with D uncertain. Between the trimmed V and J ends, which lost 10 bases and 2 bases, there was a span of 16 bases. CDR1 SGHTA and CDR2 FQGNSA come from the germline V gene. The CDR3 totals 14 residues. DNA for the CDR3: TGTGCCACGAAGACGGGCTGGCCCACAGATACGCAGTATTTT. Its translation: CATKTGWPTDTQYF.

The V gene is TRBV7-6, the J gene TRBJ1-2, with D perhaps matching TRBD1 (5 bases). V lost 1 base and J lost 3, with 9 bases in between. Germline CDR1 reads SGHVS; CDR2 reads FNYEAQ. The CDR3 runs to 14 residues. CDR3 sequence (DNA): TGTGCCAGCAGCTTAGATCTGGGGGACTATGGCTACACCTTC. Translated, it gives CASSLDLGDYGYTF.

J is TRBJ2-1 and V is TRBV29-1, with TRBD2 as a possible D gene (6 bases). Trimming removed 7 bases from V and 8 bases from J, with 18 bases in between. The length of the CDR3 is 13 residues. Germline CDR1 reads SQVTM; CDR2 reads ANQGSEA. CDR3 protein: CSEYRRGGDEQFF. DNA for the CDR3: TGCAGCGAGTACCGGCGGGGCGGGGATGAGCAGTTCTTC.

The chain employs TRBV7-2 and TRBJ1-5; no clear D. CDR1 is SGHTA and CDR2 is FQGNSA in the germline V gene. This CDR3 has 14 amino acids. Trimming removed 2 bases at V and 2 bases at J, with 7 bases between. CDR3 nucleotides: TGTGCCAGCAGCTTACCCGGGGGCAATCAGCCCCAGCATTTT. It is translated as CASSLPGGNQPQHF.

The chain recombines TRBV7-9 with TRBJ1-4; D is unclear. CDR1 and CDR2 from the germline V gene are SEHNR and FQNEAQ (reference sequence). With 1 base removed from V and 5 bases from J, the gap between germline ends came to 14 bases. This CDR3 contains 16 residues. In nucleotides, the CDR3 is TGTGCCAGCAGCTTAGGGCTCGCGAGTGCGAATGAAAAACTGTTTTTT. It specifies CASSLGLASANEKLFF.

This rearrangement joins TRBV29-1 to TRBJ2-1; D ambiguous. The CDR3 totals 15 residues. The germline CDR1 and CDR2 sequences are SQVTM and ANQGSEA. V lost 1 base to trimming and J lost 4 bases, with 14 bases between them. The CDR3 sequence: CSVEVSGLDYNEQFF. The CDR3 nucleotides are TGCAGCGTTGAAGTGAGTGGGCTCGATTACAATGAGCAGTTCTTC.

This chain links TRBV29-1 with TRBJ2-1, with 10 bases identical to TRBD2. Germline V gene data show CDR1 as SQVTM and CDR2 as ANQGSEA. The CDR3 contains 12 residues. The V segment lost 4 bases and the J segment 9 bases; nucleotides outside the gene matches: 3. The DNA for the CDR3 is TGCAGCGTTGCAGCGGGAGGGCTTGAGCAGTTCTTC. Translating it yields CSVAAGGLEQFF.

CDR3 nucleotide sequence: TGTGCCAGCAGGCTACCTCGAAAATCGAATGAGCAGTTCTTC. Amino acid sequence: CASRLPRKSNEQFF. The rearrangement links TRBV7-2 to TRBJ2-1, with D hard to call. The V end lost 6 bases, the J end lost 7 bases, and 16 bases lay between the germline ends. CDR1 SGHTA and CDR2 FQGNSA come from the germline V gene. CDR3 length equals 14 residues.

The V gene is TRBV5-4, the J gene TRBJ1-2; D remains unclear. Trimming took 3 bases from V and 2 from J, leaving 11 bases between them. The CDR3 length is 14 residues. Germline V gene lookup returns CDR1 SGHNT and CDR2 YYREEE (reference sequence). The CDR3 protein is CASSYSQLNYGYTF. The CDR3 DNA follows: TGTGCCAGCAGCTACTCACAGCTGAACTATGGCTACACCTTC. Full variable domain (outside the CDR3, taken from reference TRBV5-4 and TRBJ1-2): ETGVTQSPTHLIKTRGQQVTLRCSSQSGHNTVSWYQQALGQGPQFIFQYYREEENGRGNFPPRFSGLQFPNYSSELNVNALELDDSALYLCASSYSQLNYGYTFGSGTRLTVV.